This paragraph covers one T cell receptor beta chain sequence. Its antigen is still unknown. The data were taken from a study of blood T cells in healthy people across ages. Whole-study results and caveats: In older individuals, TCR beta diversity per million T cells was lower, falling roughly linearly with age.

Together with a sample-barcoded 5' primer, a J-beta primer mix was included in a second PCR lasting roughly 6 to 12 cycles. TCRdb reanalysed the 5' RACE reads using MiXCR and keeps one entry per CDR3 protein. The sample holds about 1.5 million distinct CDR3 sequences, 35% to 45% seen once. The sample comprised blood. The clonotype was recovered from a woman aged 18-35 years in good health.

The CDR3 reads CASSRLTVRRTDTQYF. The CDR3 DNA sequence: TGTGCCAGCAGTCGACTCACAGTCCGCCGCACAGATACGCAGTATTTT. This chain connects TRBV28 to TRBJ2-3, with no clear D. CDR3 length: 16 residues. Germline CDR1 reads MDHEN; CDR2 reads SYDVKM. V lost 5 bases and J 1 base, leaving 16 bases between the germline ends.